What follows are 31 T cell receptor beta chains derived from one specimen sequenced in a study of T cells during gluten challenge in celiac disease. Paired single-cell TRA and TRB sequences were amplified by three nested PCRs with multiplexed primers. Via MiXCR, TCRdb re-called the single-cell sequencing reads, giving one row per CDR3 protein. The sample carries roughly 400 distinct CDR3 sequences, 32% recorded once. Specimen: gluten-specific CD4+ T cells sorted from the duodenum using tetramers, collected at baseline or on day 14 of gluten challenge (not recorded which). The receptors originated from a female donor with celiac disease.

This rearrangement joins TRBV7-2 to TRBJ2-2, with D possibly TRBD2 on 5 matching bases. The V end lost 3 bases, the J end lost 6 bases, and 11 bases lay between the germline ends. Germline CDR1 SGHTA, CDR2 FQGNSA. The CDR3 sequence is 14 residues long. The CDR3 loop reads CASSFSGSAGELFF. CDR3 coding DNA: TGTGCCAGCAGCTTCTCGGGTAGCGCCGGGGAGCTGTTTTTT.

This clonotype was seen only a few times. The rearrangement links TRBV5-6 to TRBJ2-1; no reliable D call. Germline V gives CDR1 SGHDT, CDR2 YYEEEE. V was cut by 0 bases and J by 9 bases, with 10 bases left in between. The CDR3 contains 13 residues. The CDR3 DNA reads as TGTGCCAGCAGCTTGGGCAAGTGGGCTGAGCAGTTCTTC. It yields the protein CASSLGKWAEQFF.

This chain links TRBV4-3 with TRBJ2-1; the match to TRBD2 covers 7 bases. The CDR3 is 16 residues long. The V gene end was trimmed by 4 bases and the J gene end by 8 bases; junction bases not matched to a gene: 14. Germline V gene sequence: CDR1 LGHNA, CDR2 YSLEER. DNA of the CDR3: TGCGCCAGCAGCCGCTTGCTGGGGGGGGGGATGGATGAGCAGTTCTTC. Amino acid sequence: CASSRLLGGGMDEQFF.

The chain carries TRBV6-2 or TRBV6-3 and TRBJ1-2; weak D call: TRBD1 (6 bases). CDR3 length: 13 amino acids. V was clipped by 2 bases and J by 12 bases, with 16 bases between them. Germline loops: CDR1 MNHEY, CDR2 SVGEGT. CDR3 in amino acids: CASSYNRESTDTF. The CDR3 nucleotides read TGTGCCAGCAGTTACAACAGGGAGTCGACGGACACCTTC.

This clonotype showed up just a few times. The chain links TRBV20-1 to TRBJ2-6; 10 bases line up with TRBD2. Germline lookup yields CDR1 DFQATT and CDR2 SNEGSKA (reference sequence). The CDR3 runs 17 residues. J gave up 0 bases and V 4 bases, and 6 bases lay outside the gene matches. The CDR3 sequence is CSANRAGGISGANVLTF. CDR3 bases: TGCAGTGCTAACCGAGCGGGGGGGATCTCTGGGGCCAACGTCCTGACTTTC.

This clonotype is deemed hyperexpanded (1% or more). The chain joins TRBV4-3 to TRBJ1-6, with 8 nucleotides matching TRBD1. CDR1 LGHNA and CDR2 YSLEER come from the germline V gene. V trimming: 0 bases; J trimming: 7 bases; junction bases outside the gene matches: 8. The CDR3 extends over 17 amino acids. Written as DNA, the CDR3 is TGCGCCAGCAGCCAAGAGGACAGGGTGGCACCAAATTCACCCCTCCACTTT. Its protein is CASSQEDRVAPNSPLHF.

The chain couples TRBV29-1 to TRBJ1-1, with D tentatively TRBD1 (6 bases). Trimming cost V 7 bases and J 4 bases, with 19 bases left between them. The CDR3 extends over 14 amino acids. Germline CDR1 is SQVTM and CDR2 is ANQGSEA. The CDR3 spells CSGQLTGLGTEAFF. CDR3 nucleotides: TGCAGCGGCCAATTAACAGGGTTGGGCACTGAAGCTTTCTTT.

The gene calls are TRBV28 and TRBJ1-3, with D possibly TRBD1 on 5 matching bases. The CDR3 loop spans 15 amino acids. V lost 2 bases, J lost 0 bases, and 8 bases lay in between. Germline CDR1 and CDR2: MDHEN and SYDVKM. The CDR3 loop reads CASSLQGISGNTIYF. DNA for the CDR3: TGTGCCAGCAGTTTACAGGGAATCTCTGGAAACACCATATATTTT. The full variable domain, in which reference TRBV28 and TRBJ1-3 provide the parts outside the CDR3, is DVKVTQSSRYLVKRTGEKVFLECVQDMDHENMFWYRQDPGLGLRLIYFSYDVKMKEKGDIPEGYSVSREKKERFSLILESASTNQTSMYLCASSLQGISGNTIYFGEGSWLTVV.

By share, this clonotype counts as hyperexpanded. This chain uses TRBV20-1 with TRBJ2-1; tentative D call: TRBD2 (7 bases). Germline CDR1 reads DFQATT; CDR2 reads SNEGSKA (reference sequence). The CDR3 consists of 14 residues. Trimming left V 5 bases short and J 8 bases short, with 19 bases between. CDR3 residues: CSAPGGLQRHEQFF. The CDR3, as DNA: TGCAGTGCTCCGGGGGGCCTCCAAAGGCATGAGCAGTTCTTC.

The rearrangement links TRBV20-1 to TRBJ2-5, with D uncertain. This CDR3 is 12 amino acids long. CDR1 and CDR2 from the germline V gene are DFQATT and SNEGSKA (reference sequence). V dropped 7 bases and J dropped 0 bases, with 9 bases sitting between them. The CDR3 loop reads CSGGTYQETQYF. The CDR3 DNA is TGCAGTGGGGGAACGTACCAAGAGACCCAGTACTTC.

The gene calls are TRBV4-3 and TRBJ2-2; 10 bases fit TRBD2. Trimming at V came to 2 bases and at J to 13 bases, leaving 22 bases not matched to a gene. The germline V gene encodes CDR1 LGHNA and CDR2 YSLEER. The CDR3 extends over 19 amino acids. CDR3 region: CASSQLYPALAGDFSRLFF. The CDR3 nucleotides read TGCGCCAGCAGCCAATTGTACCCCGCCCTAGCGGGGGATTTTTCTAGGCTGTTTTTT.

This clonotype turned up a few times. The chain employs TRBV11-2 and TRBJ2-5; D assignment may be TRBD1 or TRBD2 (5 bases each). This CDR3 has 15 residues. The germline V gene has CDR1 SGHAT and CDR2 FQNNGV. V lost 5 bases to trimming and J lost 4 bases, with 17 bases between them. The CDR3 nucleotides are TGTGCCAGCAGCCCAGCCGGGACGCAGGGAGAGACCCAGTACTTC. Protein: CASSPAGTQGETQYF.

The genes are TRBV20-1 and TRBJ1-2; D remains unclear. The CDR3 length is 13 residues. Trimming left V 1 base short and J 7 bases short, with 13 bases between. The germline CDR1 and CDR2 sequences are DFQATT and SNEGSKA (reference sequence). The CDR3, as DNA: TGCAGTGCTAGAGTCAGCATGCTGAGTGGCTACACCTTC. It encodes CSARVSMLSGYTF.

The chain uses TRBV29-1 and TRBJ1-6; no clear D gene. Trimming removed 6 bases at V and 8 bases at J, with 14 bases between. Germline V gene lookup returns CDR1 SQVTM and CDR2 ANQGSEA. CDR3 size: 13 residues. In DNA form, the CDR3 reads TGCAGCGTACTGGCAGACTGGGATTCACCCCTCCACTTT. Translating gives CSVLADWDSPLHF.

This clonotype has just a few counts. The chain couples TRBV4-3 to TRBJ2-5; 7 bases fit TRBD1. This CDR3 contains 14 residues. The ends lost 3 bases at V and 0 bases at J; junction bases unmatched: 1. The germline gives CDR1 LGHNA, CDR2 YSLEER. The CDR3 region is CASSQGQYQETQYF. CDR3 nucleotides: TGCGCCAGCAGCCAGGGACAGTACCAAGAGACCCAGTACTTC.

The chain joins TRBV4-2 to TRBJ1-2, with 11 bases fitting TRBD1. This CDR3 comprises 15 residues. Germline V lookup: CDR1 LGHNA, CDR2 YNFKEQ. Unmatched junction bases numbered 3, after V lost 1 base and J lost 5 bases. The CDR3 DNA is TGTGCCAGCAGCCAAGGTGGGACAGGGGGGTATGGCTACACCTTC. Translated, it gives CASSQGGTGGYGYTF.

A few counts support this clonotype. The CDR3 bases are TGTGCCAGCAGCTCCGGGGGGGCCTTCGAGGCCCAGTACTTC. This translates into CASSSGGAFEAQYF. The J gene is TRBJ2-5, the V gene TRBV5-6; TRBD2 matches 8 bases. Losses at the gene ends were 3 bases for V and 9 bases for J; bases not matched to a gene: 10. Germline V gives CDR1 SGHDT, CDR2 YYEEEE. This CDR3 has 14 residues.

The genes are TRBV20-1 and TRBJ2-7; the D call may be TRBD1 or TRBD2 (5 bases each). With 3 bases removed from V and 3 bases from J, the gap between germline ends came to 12 bases. The CDR3 extends over 13 amino acids. Germline V gene sequence: CDR1 DFQATT, CDR2 SNEGSKA (reference sequence). CDR3 sequence reads: CSASPGTDYEQYF. The DNA of the CDR3 is TGCAGTGCTAGTCCAGGGACGGACTACGAGCAGTACTTC.

This clonotype was observed a handful of times. CDR3 loop: CASSLTGLVRADTQYF. As DNA, the CDR3 is TGTGCCAGCAGCTTAACGGGACTAGTGAGGGCAGATACGCAGTATTTT. V usage is TRBV7-3 and J usage is TRBJ2-3, with 8 bases identical to TRBD2. Germline loops: CDR1 SGHTA, CDR2 FQGTGA. The V segment lost 0 bases and the J segment 4 bases; nucleotides outside the gene matches: 6. This CDR3 is 16 amino acids long.

The chain couples TRBV7-2 to TRBJ2-5; D may be TRBD2 (5 bases). The V end lost 2 bases, the J end lost 5 bases, and 9 bases lay between the germline ends. The CDR3 sequence is 13 residues long. Per the germline V gene, CDR1 is SGHTA and CDR2 is FQGNSA. CDR3 DNA sequence: TGTGCCAGCAGCTTAAGGACTTGGGAGACCCAGTACTTC. Its protein is CASSLRTWETQYF.

This clonotype has only a few counts. The chain couples TRBV5-6 to TRBJ1-2; D not resolved. The CDR3 is 13 amino acids. Trimming cost V 4 bases and J 4 bases, with 11 bases left between them. From germline, CDR1 is SGHDT and CDR2 YYEEEE. In DNA, the CDR3 is TGTGCCAGCAGCCAATCTACGAGCTATGGCTACACCTTC. This codes for CASSQSTSYGYTF.

With regard to this clonotype: An end of the junction does not agree with germline; a read error may underlie this. This chain's CDR3 is CASSFRDFQGTQYF. Written as DNA, the CDR3 is TGTGCCAGCAGCTTCCGGGACTTTCAAGGGACCCAGTACTTC. The chain joins TRBV7-3 to TRBJ2-5; D perhaps matches TRBD2 (6 bases). There are 14 residues in the CDR3. Germline V gene lookup returns CDR1 SGHTA and CDR2 FQGTGA.

The rearrangement uses TRBV6-1 and TRBJ2-4, with TRBD2 as a possible D gene (5 bases). The germline CDR1 and CDR2 sequences are MNHNS and SASEGT. Trimming took 5 bases from V and 0 from J, leaving 20 bases between them. The CDR3 totals 18 residues. CDR3 coding DNA: TGTGCCAGCAGTCTTAGGGTGGCCGGGATGGGAGCCAAAAACATTCAGTACTTC. It specifies CASSLRVAGMGAKNIQYF.

This chain uses TRBV6-1 with TRBJ2-7; TRBD2 agrees at 10 bases. Germline lookup yields CDR1 MNHNS and CDR2 SASEGT. There are 15 residues in the CDR3. The J segment lost 2 bases and the V segment lost 3 bases, leaving 4 bases of the junction unmatched. The CDR3 DNA reads TGTGCCAGCAGTGACCCGACTAGCGGGCCCTACGAGCAGTACTTC. This codes for CASSDPTSGPYEQYF.

This clonotype has only a few counts. V is TRBV16 and J is TRBJ1-1; a weak D match, TRBD1 (5 bases). Trimming removed 0 bases at V and 5 bases at J, with 10 bases between. Per germline, CDR1 KGHSY and CDR2 FQNENV. The CDR3 is 14 amino acids. CDR3 nucleotides: TGTGCCAGCAGCCAATCGGGGGGAGAAACTGAAGCTTTCTTT. It encodes CASSQSGGETEAFF. The whole variable domain, remainder taken from reference TRBV16 and TRBJ1-1, is GEEVAQTPKHLVRGEGQKAKLYCAPIKGHSYVFWYQQVLKNEFKFLISFQNENVFDETGMPKERFSAKCLPNSPCSLEIQATKLEDSAVYFCASSQSGGETEAFFGQGTRLTVV.

This clonotype rates as large. The chain combines TRBV27 with TRBJ1-1, with 12 bases aligning to TRBD1. Germline values: CDR1 MNHEY, CDR2 SMNVEV (reference sequence). The CDR3 totals 16 residues. Trimming took 8 bases from V and 4 from J; bases not matched to a gene: 11. This chain's CDR3 is CASSTGTGGPGTEAFF. Written as DNA, the CDR3 is TGTGCCAGCTCAACCGGGACAGGGGGCCCTGGCACTGAAGCTTTCTTT.

The V and J genes are TRBV20-1 and TRBJ2-3; D perhaps matches TRBD1 (5 bases). The CDR3 extends over 14 amino acids. The germline V gene encodes CDR1 DFQATT and CDR2 SNEGSKA (reference sequence). V was pared by 4 bases and J by 6 bases, with 17 bases between. The DNA for the CDR3 is TGCAGTGCTACCCGACAGCTAGGTGGTGATACGCAGTATTTT. It specifies CSATRQLGGDTQYF.

The rearrangement uses TRBV7-9 and TRBJ2-7; D gene ambiguous. This CDR3 has 14 amino acids. V was cut by 1 base and J by 0 bases, with 7 bases left in between. Germline CDR1 and CDR2: SEHNR and FQNEAQ (reference sequence). The CDR3 DNA is TGTGCCAGCAGCTTAGTGGTCAGCTCCTACGAGCAGTACTTC. Protein: CASSLVVSSYEQYF. The whole variable domain, remainder taken from reference TRBV7-9 and TRBJ2-7, is DTGVSQNPRHKITKRGQNVTFRCDPISEHNRLYWYRQTLGQGPEFLTYFQNEAQLEKSRLLSDRFSAERPKGSFSTLEIQRTEQGDSAMYLCASSLVVSSYEQYFGPGTRLTVT.

This clonotype was detected a few times. The genes are TRBV20-1 and TRBJ2-1, with 9 bases fitting TRBD2. Per the germline V gene, CDR1 is DFQATT and CDR2 is SNEGSKA (reference sequence). CDR3 length: 16 amino acids. The ends lost 2 bases at V and 3 bases at J; junction bases unmatched: 8. Here the CDR3 DNA reads TGCAGTGCTAGAAAAGGAGCGGGAGGTTACTACAATGAGCAGTTCTTC. Translating gives CSARKGAGGYYNEQFF.

This clonotype was detected only a few times. The chain links TRBV29-1 to TRBJ2-1; the D is unclear. This CDR3 comprises 14 residues. The V gene's germline CDR1 is SQVTM and CDR2 ANQGSEA. Trimming cost V 2 bases and J 7 bases, with 15 bases left between them. CDR3 in amino acids: CSVELSLLANEQFF. CDR3 coding DNA: TGCAGCGTTGAACTATCCCTACTGGCAAATGAGCAGTTCTTC.

The chain links TRBV20-1 to TRBJ2-5; D not certain. The CDR3 extends over 14 amino acids. The V gene lost 3 bases and the J gene lost 5 bases, with 16 bases spanning the gap. Germline assignment: CDR1 DFQATT and CDR2 SNEGSKA (reference sequence). The DNA for the CDR3 is TGCAGTGCTAGTTCACTTCTGATCGAGGAGACCCAGTACTTC. It codes for CSASSLLIEETQYF.